This TCR beta chain was sequenced in a study of blood T cell repertoires in COVID-19. Study overall: From the United States, Italy and Spain came samples of acute and convalescent COVID-19. T cells, B-cell-depleted T cells, or PBMCs provided the cDNA or gDNA that served as material.

Measured with immunoSEQ multiplex PCR; TCRdb has only the in-frame clones, and not every one. This sample yields around 86,000 clones, of which 84% are seen a single time; 12% belongs to the top ten. The germline V gene has CDR1 KGHDR and CDR2 SFDVKD. The V end lost 5 bases, the J end lost 1 base, and 5 bases lay between the germline ends. The CDR3 runs to 13 residues. The sample consisted of peripheral blood. The chain combines TRBV24-1 with TRBJ2-4; D unclear. The sequence was obtained from a human donor in a cohort sampled during active COVID-19. The CDR3 DNA follows: TGTGCCACCAGTGCCGGGGCCAAAAACATTCAGTACTTC. Residues: CATSAGAKNIQYF.